Below are 15 T cell receptor beta chains sequenced from a single sample in a study of CD8 T cells in ankylosing spondylitis. Overall study results and limits: One TCR beta motif, made up of about 8 highly homologous variants, appeared characteristic of ankylosing spondylitis blood.

For these receptors, no antigen is known. TCRdb re-called the 5' RACE reads through MiXCR, storing one row per CDR3 protein. The table has 800,000 to 900,000 distinct CDR3 sequences, 12% seen once. Sample: blood, either unsorted or a sorted T cell fraction (not recorded which). These receptors were collected from a male donor with ankylosing spondylitis.

This clonotype has a count of ten or more. The J gene is TRBJ2-3, the V gene TRBV4-3; no reliable D call. This CDR3 region has 15 residues. Trimming shortened V by 0 bases and J by 2 bases, and 9 bases separated the two germline ends. Per the germline V gene, CDR1 is LGHNA and CDR2 is YSLEER. The CDR3 coding sequence is TGCGCCAGCAGCCAAGAAGGCAGTTACACAGATACGCAGTATTTT. Amino acids: CASSQEGSYTDTQYF.

This clonotype was detected ten times or more. The rearrangement links TRBV5-5 to TRBJ2-5; 7 positions agree with TRBD1. The CDR3 runs to 14 residues. Germline-derived CDR1 and CDR2 are SGHKS and YYEKEE (reference sequence). V shed 2 bases, J shed 4 bases, and the junction held 5 bases outside the gene matches. CDR3 protein: CASSFDRVGETQYF. As DNA, the CDR3 is TGTGCCAGCAGCTTCGACAGGGTGGGAGAGACCCAGTACTTC.

This clonotype has more than one count but fewer than ten. V is TRBV20-1 and J is TRBJ2-1; D possibly corresponds to TRBD2 (5 bases). Germline V lookup: CDR1 DFQATT, CDR2 SNEGSKA (reference sequence). The V end was cut by 6 bases, the J end by 0 bases, with 12 bases between. The CDR3 totals 14 residues. CDR3 sequence: CSAPEGLSYNEQFF. The CDR3 DNA is TGCAGTGCCCCAGAGGGTCTCTCCTACAATGAGCAGTTCTTC.

The chain carries TRBV6-1 and TRBJ2-1; D is uncertain. The CDR3 covers 14 residues. Germline CDR1 reads MNHNS; CDR2 reads SASEGT. Trimming cost V 4 bases and J 8 bases, with 15 bases left between them. CDR3 region: CASSGIFAKDEQFF. The CDR3 DNA is TGTGCCAGCAGTGGTATCTTCGCGAAGGATGAGCAGTTCTTC.

This clonotype was detected ten times or more. The rearrangement links TRBV29-1 to TRBJ1-5; D ambiguous. The CDR3 consists of 12 residues. CDR1 and CDR2 (germline): SQVTM, ANQGSEA. Between the trimmed V and J ends, which lost 7 bases and 4 bases, there was a span of 11 bases. CDR3 coding DNA: TGCAGCGCCGGGGATGGGAATCAGCCCCAGCATTTT. Translating gives CSAGDGNQPQHF.

The rearrangement joins TRBV21-1 to TRBJ2-5; TRBD2 was called by the table and not checked on the DNA. TRBV21-1 represents a pseudogene. The CDR3 extends over 15 amino acids. The CDR3 DNA sequence: TGTGCCAGCAGCAAACCCATGACCTCCAGGGAGACCCAGTACTTC. Its translation is CASSKPMTSRETQYF.

The CDR3 DNA sequence: TGTGCCAGCAGGCCAGCCCCTGGGAGGAACACTGAAGCTTTCTTT. This gives the protein CASRPAPGRNTEAFF. V is TRBV12-3 or TRBV12-4 and J is TRBJ1-1; no reliable D call. Trimming left V 6 bases short and J 1 base short, with 15 bases between. This CDR3 contains 15 residues.

This clonotype was seen ten or more times. The rearrangement joins TRBV29-1 to TRBJ2-7; maybe TRBD1 (6 bases). Germline assignment: CDR1 SQVTM and CDR2 ANQGSEA. V was shortened by 3 bases and J by 0 bases, with 15 bases between the two germline ends. CDR3 length: 15 amino acids. The CDR3 spells CSVDWSGANSYEQYF. The CDR3 DNA reads as TGCAGCGTTGATTGGTCAGGGGCCAACTCCTACGAGCAGTACTTC.

V and J are TRBV11-2 and TRBJ2-1; possible D gene TRBD2, 6 bases. V lost 9 bases and J 3 bases, leaving 21 bases between the germline ends. The CDR3 has 16 amino acids. The germline gives CDR1 SGHAT, CDR2 FQNNGV. The CDR3 DNA reads as TGTGCCAGTCACAAAGGTTTGGCGGGAAACTACAATGAGCAGTTCTTC. Translated, it gives CASHKGLAGNYNEQFF.

V gene TRBV12-3 or TRBV12-4 combines with J gene TRBJ2-1; 9 bases align to TRBD2. V was clipped by 0 bases and J by 4 bases; unmatched bases: 7. This CDR3 is 17 amino acids long. Written as DNA, the CDR3 is TGTGCCAGCAGTTTAGCCTTGAGCGGGGGGTTTTACAATGAGCAGTTCTTC. Translated, it gives CASSLALSGGFYNEQFF.

The V call is TRBV7-9, the J call TRBJ2-5; weak D call: TRBD1 (7 bases). Germline V gives CDR1 SEHNR, CDR2 FQNEAQ (reference sequence). Deletions cut 0 bases from V and 5 bases from J, with 16 bases between. The CDR3 is made up of 16 amino acids. CDR3: CASSLAGQASGETQYF. The CDR3, as DNA: TGTGCCAGCAGCTTAGCAGGACAGGCCAGCGGGGAGACCCAGTACTTC.

V gene TRBV6-1 combines with J gene TRBJ2-3; D is unclear. Germline CDR1 MNHNS, CDR2 SASEGT. V lost 1 base to trimming and J lost 1 base, with 6 bases between them. The CDR3 contains 14 residues. CDR3 loop: CASSEVRGTDTQYF. The CDR3 DNA reads TGTGCCAGCAGTGAAGTACGGGGCACAGATACGCAGTATTTT.

This clonotype was seen repeatedly, ten times or more. The V call is TRBV6-2 or TRBV6-3, the J call TRBJ2-2; the match to TRBD2 covers 9 bases. Looked up from germline, CDR1 is MNHEY and CDR2 is SVGEGT. This CDR3 region has 16 residues. The V gene end was trimmed by 5 bases and the J gene end by 0 bases; junction bases not matched to a gene: 4. The CDR3 DNA is TGTGCCAGCAGTCTAGCGGGGTACCCGAACACCGGGGAGCTGTTTTTT. Its translation is CASSLAGYPNTGELFF.

This chain joins TRBV5-1 and TRBJ2-7, with TRBD2 as a possible D gene (6 bases). V was pared by 0 bases and J by 1 base, with 14 bases between. The CDR3 has 16 amino acids. Germline V CDR1 and CDR2: SGHRS, YFSETQ. The CDR3 reads CASSLGGDVLSYEQYF. DNA of the CDR3: TGCGCCAGCAGCTTGGGGGGGGACGTACTTTCCTACGAGCAGTACTTC.

A few counts support this clonotype. This sequence joins TRBV12-3 or TRBV12-4 and TRBJ1-2, with TRBD1 matching over 8 bases. This CDR3 contains 14 residues. V lost 7 bases and J lost 6; bases outside the gene matches: 10. The CDR3 sequence: CASIYRGIQDGYTF. The DNA of the CDR3 is TGTGCCAGCATATACAGGGGGATTCAGGATGGCTACACCTTC.